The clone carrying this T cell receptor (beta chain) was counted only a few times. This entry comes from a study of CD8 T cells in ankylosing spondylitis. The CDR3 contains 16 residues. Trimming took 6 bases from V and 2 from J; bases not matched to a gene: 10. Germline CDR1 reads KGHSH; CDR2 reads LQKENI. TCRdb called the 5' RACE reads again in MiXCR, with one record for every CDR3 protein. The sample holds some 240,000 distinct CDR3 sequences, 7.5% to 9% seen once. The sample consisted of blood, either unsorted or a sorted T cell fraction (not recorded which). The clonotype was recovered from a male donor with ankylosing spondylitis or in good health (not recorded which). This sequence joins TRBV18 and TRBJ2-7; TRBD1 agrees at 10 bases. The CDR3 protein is CASSYESGTGAYEQYF. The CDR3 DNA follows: TGTGCCAGCTCCTATGAGTCCGGGACAGGGGCCTACGAGCAGTACTTC.